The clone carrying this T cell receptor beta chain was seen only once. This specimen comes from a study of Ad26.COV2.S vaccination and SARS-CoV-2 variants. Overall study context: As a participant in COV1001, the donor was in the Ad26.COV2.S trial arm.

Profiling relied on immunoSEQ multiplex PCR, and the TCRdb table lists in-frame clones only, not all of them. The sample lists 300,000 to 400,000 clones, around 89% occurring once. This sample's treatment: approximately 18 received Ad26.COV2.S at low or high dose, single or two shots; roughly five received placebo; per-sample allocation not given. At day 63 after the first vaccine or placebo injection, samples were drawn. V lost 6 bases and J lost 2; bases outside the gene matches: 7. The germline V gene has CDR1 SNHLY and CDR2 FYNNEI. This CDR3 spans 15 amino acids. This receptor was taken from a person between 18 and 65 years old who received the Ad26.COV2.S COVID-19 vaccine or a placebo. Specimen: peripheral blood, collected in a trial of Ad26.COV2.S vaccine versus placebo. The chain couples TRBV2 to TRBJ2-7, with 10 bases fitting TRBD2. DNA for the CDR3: TGTGCCAGCAGGGACACTAGCGGGGAAACCTACGAGCAGTACTTC. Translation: CASRDTSGETYEQYF. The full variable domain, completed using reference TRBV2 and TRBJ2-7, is EPEVTQTPSHQVTQMGQEVILRCVPISNHLYFYWYRQILGQKVEFLVSFYNNEISEKSEIFDDQFSVERPDGSNFTLKIRSTKLEDSAMYFCASRDTSGETYEQYFGPGTRLTVT.